The rows below give T cell receptor beta chains drawn from one sample of a study of prognosis after radiotherapy for stage I lung cancer. From the multiplex PCR reads, TCRdb called clonotypes with MiXCR, one entry per CDR3 protein. The sample has under 20,000 distinct CDR3 sequences, roughly two fifths seen once. The starting material was PBMCs, obtained before or after stereotactic body radiation therapy (not recorded which). The receptors derive from a donor over 45 with non-small cell lung cancer. The CDR3 runs from the conserved cysteine through the conserved F or W. A D gene is named only where the DNA matches it firmly. Clone size appears in some rows only: once, few, many, or a class for an expanded clone.

large | TRBJ1-2 | TRBV2 | - | TGTGCCAGCAGTGACAGGGTGAACTATGGCTACACCTTC | CASSDRVNYGYTF
few | TRBJ2-2 | TRBV6-1 | - | TGTGCCAGCAGTGACGGGACGGACACCGGGGAGCTGTTTTTT | CASSDGTDTGELFF
- | TRBJ2-5 | TRBV29-1 | TRBD2 | TGCAGCGTACTAGCGGGGATGGAGGAGACCCAGTACTTC | CSVLAGMEETQYF
- | TRBJ1-6 | TRBV19 | TRBD1 | TGTGCCAGTAATCTCGGGACAGGGGGTTCACCCCTCCACTTT | CASNLGTGGSPLHF
many | TRBJ2-3 | TRBV7-2 | - | TGTGCCAGCAGCCCGGTCGGGCGTGATACGCAGTATTTT | CASSPVGRDTQYF
- | TRBJ2-7 | TRBV6-1 | TRBD1 | TGTGCCAGCAGTCAAGGGACAGACAGAAGGGAGCAGTACTTC | CASSQGTDRREQYF
many | TRBJ2-1 | TRBV19 | TRBD2 | TGTGCCAGTAGTGGACGACTAGCGGGAGGGGAGAATGAGCAGTTCTTC | CASSGRLAGGENEQFF
many | TRBJ1-4 | TRBV3-1 | - | TGTGCCAGCAGCCAACCCAAGGAGCTTACTAATGAAAAACTGTTTTTT | CASSQPKELTNEKLFF
many | TRBJ2-1 | TRBV5-1 | - | TGCGCCAGCAGCTCGGAGGGCGAGACCTACAATGAGCAGTTCTTC | CASSSEGETYNEQFF
few | TRBJ2-3 | TRBV10-3 | TRBD1 | TGTGCCATCAATAGCCGGGACAGGGGGGCAGATACGCAGTATTTT | CAINSRDRGADTQYF